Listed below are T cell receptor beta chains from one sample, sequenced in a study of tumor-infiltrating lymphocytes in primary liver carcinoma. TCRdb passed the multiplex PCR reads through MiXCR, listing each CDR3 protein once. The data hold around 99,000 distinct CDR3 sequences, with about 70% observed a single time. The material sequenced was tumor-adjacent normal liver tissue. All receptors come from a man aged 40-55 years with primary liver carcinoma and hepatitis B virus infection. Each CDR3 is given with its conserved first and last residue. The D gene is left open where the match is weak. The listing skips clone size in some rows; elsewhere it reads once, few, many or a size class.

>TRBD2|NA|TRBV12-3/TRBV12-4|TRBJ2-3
TGTACCAGCACCCAGGTAGCGGGCGCCACGGATACGCAGTATTTT
CTSTQVAGATDTQYF
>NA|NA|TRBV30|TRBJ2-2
TGTGCCTGTATGGGACTCAGCAGCACCGGGGAGCTGTTTTTT
CACMGLSSTGELFF
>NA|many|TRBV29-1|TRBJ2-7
TGCAGCGTTAGGAACCGCGAGGGCTACGAGCAGTACTTC
CSVRNREGYEQYF
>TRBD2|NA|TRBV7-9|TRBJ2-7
TGTGCCAGCAACTTTGCGGGAGATTACGAGCAGTACTTC
CASNFAGDYEQYF
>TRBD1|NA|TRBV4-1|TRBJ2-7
TGCGCCAGCAGCCACCAGGGGGCCTCCTACGAGCACTACTTC
CASSHQGASYEHYF
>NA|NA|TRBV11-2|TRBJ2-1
TGTGCCAACAGCTTAGAGGTGGGACCTGGGCAGTTCTTC
CANSLEVGPGQFF
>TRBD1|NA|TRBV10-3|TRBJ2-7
TGTGCCATCGGATCGACAGGGGTTTACGAGCAGTACTTC
CAIGSTGVYEQYF
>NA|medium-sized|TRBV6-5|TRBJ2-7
TGTGCCAGCAGTTGCCGGGACATCGGTAGGCGAGGGAACGAGCAGTACTTC
CASSCRDIGRRGNEQYF
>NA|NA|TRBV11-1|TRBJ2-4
TGTGCCAGCAGTCAGACCCCAGACAAAAACACTCAGTACTTC
CASSQTPDKNTQYF
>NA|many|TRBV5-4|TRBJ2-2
TGTGCCAGCAGACCGACGAACACCGGGGAGCTGTTTTTT
CASRPTNTGELFF
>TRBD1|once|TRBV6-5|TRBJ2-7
TGTGCCAGCAGTTACGCGGGACAGGTTACCCACGAGCAGTACTTC
CASSYAGQVTHEQYF
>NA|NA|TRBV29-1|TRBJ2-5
TGCAGTGTTGGAGGGCTAGTGGGAGACGAGACCCAGTACTTC
CSVGGLVGDETQYF
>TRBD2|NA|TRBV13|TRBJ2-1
TGTGCCAACAGCCCATCGCTAGCGGGGCAAGCCAATGAGCAGTTCTTC
CANSPSLAGQANEQFF
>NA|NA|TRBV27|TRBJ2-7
TGTGCCAGCAGTTCCGGGACTCGGAACTACGAGCAGTACTTC
CASSSGTRNYEQYF
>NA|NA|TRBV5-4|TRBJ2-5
TGTGCCAGCTGCCCCCTAGGGCAGGGAGGCAGGGAGACCCAGTACTTC
CASCPLGQGGRETQYF
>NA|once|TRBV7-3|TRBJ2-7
TGTGCCAGCAGCTTAAGACCTTTAGTTCCCTACGAGCAGTACTTC
CASSLRPLVPYEQYF
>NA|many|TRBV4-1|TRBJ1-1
TGCGCCAGCAGCCAAATTACAGGAGGCGCGGAAGCTTTCTTT
CASSQITGGAEAFF
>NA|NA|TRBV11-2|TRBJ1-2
TGTGTCAGCAGTTTAGAGGGGAACAATGGCTACACCTTC
CVSSLEGNNGYTF
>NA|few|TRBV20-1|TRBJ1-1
TGCAGTGCTAGAGACGGGAACACTGAAGCTTTCTTT
CSARDGNTEAFF
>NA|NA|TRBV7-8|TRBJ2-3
TGTGCCAGCAGCTTCCAACGAGGGGCCCTCAGAGATACGCAGTATTTT
CASSFQRGALRDTQYF
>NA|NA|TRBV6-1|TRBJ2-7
TGTGCCAACCGTGAAGGGTGGGACCCCTACGAGCAGTACTTC
CANREGWDPYEQYF
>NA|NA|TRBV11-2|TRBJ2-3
TGTGCCAGCAGCGTCCAGCCTGAGGCAGCCACGGATACGCAGTATTTT
CASSVQPEAATDTQYF
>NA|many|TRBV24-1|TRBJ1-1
TGTGCCACCAAAGCCGGAGTGAACACTGAAGCTTTCTTT
CATKAGVNTEAFF
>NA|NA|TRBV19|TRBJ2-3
TGTGTCAGTAGTACCCGAAAGCGGGCCCCAAGCACAGATACGCTGTATTTT
CVSSTRKRAPSTDTLYF
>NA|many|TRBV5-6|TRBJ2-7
TGTGCCAGCAGCCTAGGAGCGACTCTTTCGGGACGAGGGGACTTC
CASSLGATLSGRGDF
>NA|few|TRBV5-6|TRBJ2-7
TGTGCCAGCAGCTGGGTCGAACAGCCCTACGAGCAGTACTTC
CASSWVEQPYEQYF
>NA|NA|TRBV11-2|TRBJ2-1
TGTGCCAGCAGCCGAATCAGCTTGCAGGAGCAGTTCTTC
CASSRISLQEQFF
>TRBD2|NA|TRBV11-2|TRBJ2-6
TGTGCCAGCAGCATAGATTCTGTAGCGGGAGGCCTCTCTGGGACCAACGTCCTGACTTTC
CASSIDSVAGGLSGTNVLTF
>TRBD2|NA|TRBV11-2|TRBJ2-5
TGTGCCAGTAGCGACCCGACAGGAGCGGGAGATACCCAGTACTTC
CASSDPTGAGDTQYF
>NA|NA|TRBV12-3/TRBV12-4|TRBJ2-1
TGTGCCAGCACAAAGGCTAATAACGAAGGCAATGAGCAGTTCTTC
CASTKANNEGNEQFF
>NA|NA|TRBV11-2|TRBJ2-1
TGTGCCATTAGCTTAGCGGATGAGCAGTTCTTC
CAISLADEQFF
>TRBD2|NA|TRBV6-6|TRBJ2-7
TGTGCCAGCGCCTGGTCAAGCGGGAGGGGGGCCTACGAGCGGTACTTC
CASAWSSGRGAYERYF
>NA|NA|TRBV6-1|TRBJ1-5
TGTGCCAGCAGTGCTGTTCTGACAGAAGATAGCAATCAGCCCCAGCATTTT
CASSAVLTEDSNQPQHF
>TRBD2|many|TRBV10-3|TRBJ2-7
TGTGCCATCAGGACTAGCGGGTCCTACGAGCAGTACTTC
CAIRTSGSYEQYF
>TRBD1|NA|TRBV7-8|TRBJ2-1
TGTGCCAGCAGCTTAGGCAGGGGGCGCTCCTACAATGAGAAGTTCTTC
CASSLGRGRSYNEKFF
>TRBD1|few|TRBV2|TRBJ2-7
TGTGCCAGCGACAGGGCCCCCTCCTACGAGCAGTACTTC
CASDRAPSYEQYF
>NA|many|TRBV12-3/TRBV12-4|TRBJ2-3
TGTGCCAGCAGTCCTCTCTTTGATACGCAGTATTTT
CASSPLFDTQYF
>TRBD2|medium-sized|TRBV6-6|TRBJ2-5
TGTGCCAGCAGCCCTCAGGGACTAGCGGGACTTAAAGAGACCCAGTACTTC
CASSPQGLAGLKETQYF
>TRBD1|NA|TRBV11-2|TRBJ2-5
TGTGTCAGTAGCTTAGGCCTGACAGGGGACGGAGAGACCCAGTACTTC
CVSSLGLTGDGETQYF
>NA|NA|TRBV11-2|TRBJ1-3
TGTGCGTCAGCCCAGGGAACTGGAAACTCCATATATTTT
CASAQGTGNSIYF
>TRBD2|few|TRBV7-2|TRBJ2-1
TGTGCCAGCAGCTTAGTGGCTAGCGGAAATGAGCAGTTCTTC
CASSLVASGNEQFF
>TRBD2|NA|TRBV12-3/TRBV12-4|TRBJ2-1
TGTGCCAGCAGCACAGGGACTAGCGAAACTCTCTCCGGGAATGAGCAGTTCTTC
CASSTGTSETLSGNEQFF
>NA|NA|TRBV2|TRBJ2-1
TGTGCCAGCAGTGGAGGGGAAACCTACAATGAGCAGTTCTTC
CASSGGETYNEQFF
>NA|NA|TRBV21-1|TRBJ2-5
TGTGCCAGCAGCAAGCCAATCCCCAAAGACAAGACCCAGTACTTC
CASSKPIPKDKTQYF
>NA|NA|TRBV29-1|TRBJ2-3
TGCTACGTAGACGGGGGTAGGGATACGCAGTATTTT
CYVDGGRDTQYF
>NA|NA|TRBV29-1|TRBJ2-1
TGCAGCGTTGAAGTTTTCCACACCGGGGAATCCCTAGACGATGAGCAGTTCTTC
CSVEVFHTGESLDDEQFF
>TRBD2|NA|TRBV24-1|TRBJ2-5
TGTGCCGTGAGACTAGCGGGAGGGCGGTCCCAGTACTTC
CAVRLAGGRSQYF
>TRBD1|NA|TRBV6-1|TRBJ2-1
TGTGCCTGCAGCAACCCGGGACAGGGGTCCAATGAGCAGTTATTC
CACSNPGQGSNEQLF
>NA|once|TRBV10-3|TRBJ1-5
TGTGCCATCAGTGAGTCGTCGAAGAATCAGCCTCAGCATTTT
CAISESSKNQPQHF
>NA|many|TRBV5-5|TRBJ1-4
TGTGCCAGCAGCTTTTTGATAACTAATGAAAAACTGTTTTTT
CASSFLITNEKLFF
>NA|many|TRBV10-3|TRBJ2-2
TGTGCCATCAGTGAGGAAAGGGGGTCCGGGGAGCTGTTTTTT
CAISEERGSGELFF